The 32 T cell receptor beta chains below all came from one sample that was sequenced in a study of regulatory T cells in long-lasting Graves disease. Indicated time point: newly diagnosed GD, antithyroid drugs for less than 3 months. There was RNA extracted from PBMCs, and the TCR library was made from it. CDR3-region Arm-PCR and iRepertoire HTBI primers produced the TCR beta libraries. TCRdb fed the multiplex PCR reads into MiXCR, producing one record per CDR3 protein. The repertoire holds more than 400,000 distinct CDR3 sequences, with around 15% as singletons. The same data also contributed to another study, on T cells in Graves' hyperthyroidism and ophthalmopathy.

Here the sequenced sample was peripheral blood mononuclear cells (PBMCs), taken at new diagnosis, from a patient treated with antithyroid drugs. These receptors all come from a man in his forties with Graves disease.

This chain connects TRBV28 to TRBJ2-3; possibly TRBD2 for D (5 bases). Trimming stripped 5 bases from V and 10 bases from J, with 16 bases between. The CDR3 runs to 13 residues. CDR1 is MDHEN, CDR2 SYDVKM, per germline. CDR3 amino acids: CASSAPRGNSQYF. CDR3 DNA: TGTGCCAGCAGTGCCCCTCGGGGAAACTCGCAGTATTTT.

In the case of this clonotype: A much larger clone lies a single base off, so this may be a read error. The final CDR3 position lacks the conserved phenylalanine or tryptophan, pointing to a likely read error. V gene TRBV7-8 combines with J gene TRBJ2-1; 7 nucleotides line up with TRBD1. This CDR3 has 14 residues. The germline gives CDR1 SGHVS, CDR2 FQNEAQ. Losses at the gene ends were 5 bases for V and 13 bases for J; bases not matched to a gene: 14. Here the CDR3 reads CASSQDRVNLGQFS. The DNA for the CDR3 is TGTGCCAGCAGCCAAGACAGGGTCAATCTCGGTCAGTTCTCC.

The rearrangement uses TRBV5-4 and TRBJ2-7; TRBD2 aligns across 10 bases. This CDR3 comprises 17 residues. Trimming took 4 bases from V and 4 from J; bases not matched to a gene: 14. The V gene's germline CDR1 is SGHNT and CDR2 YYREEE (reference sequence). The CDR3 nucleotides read TGTGCCAGCAGCCCGGAGGGTCTAGCGGGAGTCAAGTACGAGCAGTACTTC. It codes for CASSPEGLAGVKYEQYF.

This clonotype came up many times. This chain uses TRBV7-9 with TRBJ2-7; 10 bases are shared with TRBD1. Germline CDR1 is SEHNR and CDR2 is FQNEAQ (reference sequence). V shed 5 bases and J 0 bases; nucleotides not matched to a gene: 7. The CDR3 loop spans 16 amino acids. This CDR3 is CASSLPRTGGSYEQYF. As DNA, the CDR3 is TGTGCCAGCAGCCTACCCCGGACAGGGGGCTCCTACGAGCAGTACTTC.

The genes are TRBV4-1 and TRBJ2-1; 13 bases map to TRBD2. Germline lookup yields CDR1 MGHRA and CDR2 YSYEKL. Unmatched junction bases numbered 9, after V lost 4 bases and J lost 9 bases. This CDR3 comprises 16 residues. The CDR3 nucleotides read TGCGCCAGCAGCCCGTCCACTAGCGGGAGGGGCAGTGAGCAGTTCTTC. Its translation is CASSPSTSGRGSEQFF.

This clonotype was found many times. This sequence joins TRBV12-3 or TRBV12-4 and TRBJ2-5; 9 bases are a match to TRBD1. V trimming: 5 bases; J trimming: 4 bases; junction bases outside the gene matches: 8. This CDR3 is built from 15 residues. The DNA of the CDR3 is TGTGCCAGCAGTCCGGGACAGGGAAAGGGAGAGACCCAGTACTTC. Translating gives CASSPGQGKGETQYF.

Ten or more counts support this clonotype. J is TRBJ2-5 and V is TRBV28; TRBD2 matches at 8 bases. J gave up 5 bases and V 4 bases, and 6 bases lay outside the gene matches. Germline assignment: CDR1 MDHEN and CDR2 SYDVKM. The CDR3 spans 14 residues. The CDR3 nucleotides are TGTGCCAGCAGTTACCTTCGGGGGGGGGAGACCCAGTACTTC. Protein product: CASSYLRGGETQYF. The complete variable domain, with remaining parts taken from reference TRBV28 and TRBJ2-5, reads DVKVTQSSRYLVKRTGEKVFLECVQDMDHENMFWYRQDPGLGLRLIYFSYDVKMKEKGDIPEGYSVSREKKERFSLILESASTNQTSMYLCASSYLRGGETQYFGPGTRLLVL.

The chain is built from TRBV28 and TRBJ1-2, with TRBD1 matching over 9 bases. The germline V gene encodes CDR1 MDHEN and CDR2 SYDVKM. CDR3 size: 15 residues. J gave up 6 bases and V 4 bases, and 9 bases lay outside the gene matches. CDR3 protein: CASSSPGTGRDGYTF. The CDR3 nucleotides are TGTGCCAGCAGTTCTCCCGGGACAGGGAGGGATGGCTACACCTTC.

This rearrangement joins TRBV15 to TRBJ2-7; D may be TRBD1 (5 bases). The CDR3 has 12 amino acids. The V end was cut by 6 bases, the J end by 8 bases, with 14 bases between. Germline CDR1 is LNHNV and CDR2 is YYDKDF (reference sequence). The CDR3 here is CATSQDTRKQYF. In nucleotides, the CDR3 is TGTGCCACCAGTCAGGACACAAGAAAGCAGTACTTC.

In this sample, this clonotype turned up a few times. The CDR3 protein is CASSALGDNEQFF. The CDR3 nucleotides read TGTGCCAGCAGCGCCCTGGGGGACAATGAGCAGTTCTTC. The J gene is TRBJ2-1, the V gene TRBV14; D possibly matches TRBD1 or TRBD2 (5 bases each). Trimming removed 5 bases from V and 5 bases from J, with 10 bases in between. CDR3 length: 13 amino acids. Germline-derived CDR1 and CDR2 are SGHDN and FVKESK. Complete variable domain (other parts from reference TRBV14 and TRBJ2-1): EAGVTQFPSHSVIEKGQTVTLRCDPISGHDNLYWYRRVMGKEIKFLLHFVKESKQDESGMPNNRFLAERTGGTYSTLKVQPAELEDSGVYFCASSALGDNEQFFGPGTRLTVL.

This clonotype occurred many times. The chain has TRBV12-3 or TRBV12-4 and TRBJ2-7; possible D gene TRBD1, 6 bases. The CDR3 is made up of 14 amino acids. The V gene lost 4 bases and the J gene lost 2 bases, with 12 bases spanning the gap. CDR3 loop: CASSSTRGTYEQYF. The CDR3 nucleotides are TGTGCCAGCAGTTCCACCAGGGGAACCTACGAGCAGTACTTC.

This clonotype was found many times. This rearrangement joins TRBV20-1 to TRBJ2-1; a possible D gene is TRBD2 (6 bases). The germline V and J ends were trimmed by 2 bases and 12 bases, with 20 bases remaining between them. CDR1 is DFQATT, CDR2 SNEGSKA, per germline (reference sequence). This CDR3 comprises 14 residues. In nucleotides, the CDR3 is TGCAGTGCTAGATCGTATTTAGTGGGAGCGGGGCAGTTCTTC. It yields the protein CSARSYLVGAGQFF.

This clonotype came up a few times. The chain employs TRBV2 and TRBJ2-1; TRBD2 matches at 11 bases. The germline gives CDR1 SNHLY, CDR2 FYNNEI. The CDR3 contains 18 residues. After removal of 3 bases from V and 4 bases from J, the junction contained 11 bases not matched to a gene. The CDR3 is CASSDLAGGNRGYNEQFF. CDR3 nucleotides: TGTGCCAGCAGTGATCTAGCGGGAGGTAACCGTGGGTACAATGAGCAGTTCTTC. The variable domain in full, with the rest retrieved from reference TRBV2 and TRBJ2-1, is EPEVTQTPSHQVTQMGQEVILRCVPISNHLYFYWYRQILGQKVEFLVSFYNNEISEKSEIFDDQFSVERPDGSNFTLKIRSTKLEDSAMYFCASSDLAGGNRGYNEQFFGPGTRLTVL.

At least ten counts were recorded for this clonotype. The CDR3 DNA is TGTGCCAGTAGTACCATCCTGAGACTAGCGGGAGCAGGGGAGCAGTTCTTC. Translated: CASSTILRLAGAGEQFF. This chain joins TRBV19 and TRBJ2-1, with 12 nucleotides matching TRBD2. Losses at the gene ends were 4 bases for V and 10 bases for J; bases not matched to a gene: 14. The CDR3 runs 17 residues. Germline V gene lookup returns CDR1 LNHDA and CDR2 SQIVND (reference sequence).

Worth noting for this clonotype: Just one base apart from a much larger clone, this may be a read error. CDR3 region: CASRGLGASGPNVLTF. The CDR3 DNA reads as TGTGCCAGCAGGGGTTTGGGGGCTAGTGGGCCCAACGTCCTGACTTTC. The chain uses TRBV27 and TRBJ2-6; perhaps TRBD1 as D (6 bases). The V gene's germline CDR1 is MNHEY and CDR2 SMNVEV (reference sequence). This CDR3 comprises 16 residues. Supplemented by reference TRBV27 and TRBJ2-6, the full variable domain reads EAQVTQNPRYLITVTGKKLTVTCSQNMNHEYMSWYRQDPGLGLRQIYYSMNVEVTDKGDVPEGYKVSRKEKRNFPLILESPSPNQTSLYFCASRGLGASGPNVLTFGAGSRLTVL.

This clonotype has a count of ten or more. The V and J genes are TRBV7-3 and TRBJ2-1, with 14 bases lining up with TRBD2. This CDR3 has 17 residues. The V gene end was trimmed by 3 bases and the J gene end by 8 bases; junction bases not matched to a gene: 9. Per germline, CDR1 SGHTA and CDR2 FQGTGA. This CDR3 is CASSFNGGLAGVDEQFF. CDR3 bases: TGTGCCAGCAGCTTCAACGGGGGACTAGCGGGAGTCGATGAGCAGTTCTTC.

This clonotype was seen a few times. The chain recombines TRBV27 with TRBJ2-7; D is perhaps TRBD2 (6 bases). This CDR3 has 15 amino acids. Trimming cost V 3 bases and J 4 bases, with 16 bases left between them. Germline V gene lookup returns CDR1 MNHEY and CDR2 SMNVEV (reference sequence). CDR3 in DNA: TGTGCCAGCAGTTTTTCACTCGCGGGGCAATACGAGCAGTACTTC. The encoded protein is CASSFSLAGQYEQYF.

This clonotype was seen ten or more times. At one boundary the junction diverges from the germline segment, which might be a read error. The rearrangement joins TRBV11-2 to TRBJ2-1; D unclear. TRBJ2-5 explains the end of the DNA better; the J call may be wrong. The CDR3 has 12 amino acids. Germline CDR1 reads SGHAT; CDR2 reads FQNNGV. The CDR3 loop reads CATSSSRETQYF. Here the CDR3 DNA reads TGTGCCACCAGCTCTTCCCGAGAGACCCAGTACTTC.

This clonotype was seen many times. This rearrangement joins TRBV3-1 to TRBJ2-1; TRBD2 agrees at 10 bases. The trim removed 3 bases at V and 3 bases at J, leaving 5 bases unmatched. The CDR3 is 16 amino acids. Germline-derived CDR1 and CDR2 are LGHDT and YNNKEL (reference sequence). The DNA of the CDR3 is TGTGCCAGCAGCCACCGAGCGGGAGGGGGCTACAATGAGCAGTTCTTC. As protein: CASSHRAGGGYNEQFF.

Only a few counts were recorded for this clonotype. CDR3 loop: CASSVGLGTSGRTDTQYF. The CDR3 DNA is TGTGCCAGCAGCGTAGGGTTGGGGACTAGCGGGAGGACAGATACGCAGTATTTT. V gene TRBV9 combines with J gene TRBJ2-3; 15 bases map to TRBD2. Germline loops: CDR1 SGDLS, CDR2 YYNGEE. The CDR3 totals 18 residues. The ends lost 0 bases at V and 3 bases at J; junction bases unmatched: 5. Supplemented by reference TRBV9 and TRBJ2-3, the full variable domain reads DSGVTQTPKHLITATGQRVTLRCSPRSGDLSVYWYQQSLDQGLQFLIQYYNGEERAKGNILERFSAQQFPDLHSELNLSSLELGDSALYFCASSVGLGTSGRTDTQYFGPGTRLTVL.

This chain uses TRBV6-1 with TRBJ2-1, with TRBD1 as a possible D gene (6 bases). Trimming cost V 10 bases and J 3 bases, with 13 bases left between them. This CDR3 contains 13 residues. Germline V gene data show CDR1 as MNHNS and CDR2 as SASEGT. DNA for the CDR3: TGTGCCATAGGGGGAAATAACTACAATGAGCAGTTCTTC. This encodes CAIGGNNYNEQFF.

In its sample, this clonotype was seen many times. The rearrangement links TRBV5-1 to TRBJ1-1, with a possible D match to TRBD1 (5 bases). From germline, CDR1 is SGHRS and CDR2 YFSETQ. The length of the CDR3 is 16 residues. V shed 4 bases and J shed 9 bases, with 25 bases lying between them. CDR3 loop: CASSQDRFWGTLKAFF. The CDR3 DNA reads TGCGCCAGCAGCCAGGACCGCTTTTGGGGCACATTAAAAGCTTTCTTT.

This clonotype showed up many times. The CDR3 region is CASIMGGGRYEQYF. The CDR3 DNA is TGTGCCAGCATCATGGGAGGGGGCCGCTACGAGCAGTACTTC. The chain couples TRBV28 to TRBJ2-7; D may be TRBD1 or TRBD2 (7 bases each). Trimming left V 7 bases short and J 3 bases short, with 16 bases between. The germline V gene encodes CDR1 MDHEN and CDR2 SYDVKM. This CDR3 spans 14 amino acids.

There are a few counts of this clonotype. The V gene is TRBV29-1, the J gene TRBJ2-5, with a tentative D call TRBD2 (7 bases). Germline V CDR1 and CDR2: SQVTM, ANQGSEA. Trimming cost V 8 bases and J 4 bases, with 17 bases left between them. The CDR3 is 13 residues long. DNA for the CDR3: TGCAGCCTTAATGGGGGGGGGCGAGAGACCCAGTACTTC. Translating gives CSLNGGGRETQYF.

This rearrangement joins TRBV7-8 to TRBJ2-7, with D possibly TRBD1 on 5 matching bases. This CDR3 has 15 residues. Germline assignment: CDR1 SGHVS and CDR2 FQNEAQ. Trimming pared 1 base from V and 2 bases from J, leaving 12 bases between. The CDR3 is CASSLDSRVAYEQYF. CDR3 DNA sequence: TGTGCCAGCAGCTTAGATAGCAGGGTAGCCTACGAGCAGTACTTC.

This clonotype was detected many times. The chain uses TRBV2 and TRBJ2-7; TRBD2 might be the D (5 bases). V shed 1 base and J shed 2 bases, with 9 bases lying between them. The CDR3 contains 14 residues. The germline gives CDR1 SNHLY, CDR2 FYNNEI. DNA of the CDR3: TGTGCCAGCAGTGAAGGGTGGGGAGCCTACGAGCAGTACTTC. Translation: CASSEGWGAYEQYF.

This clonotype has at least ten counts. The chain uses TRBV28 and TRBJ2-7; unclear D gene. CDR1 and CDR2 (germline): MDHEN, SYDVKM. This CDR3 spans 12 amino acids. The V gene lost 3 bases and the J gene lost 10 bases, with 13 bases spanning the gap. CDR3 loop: CASSLSKLGQYF. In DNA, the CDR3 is TGTGCCAGCAGTTTGAGTAAGCTGGGACAGTACTTC.

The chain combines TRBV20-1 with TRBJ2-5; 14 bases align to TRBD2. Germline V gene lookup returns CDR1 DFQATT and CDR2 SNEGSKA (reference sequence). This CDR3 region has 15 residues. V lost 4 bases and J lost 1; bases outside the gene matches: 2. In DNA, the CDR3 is TGCAGTGCTACGACTAGCGGGAGGGCCCAAGAGACCCAGTACTTC. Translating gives CSATTSGRAQETQYF.

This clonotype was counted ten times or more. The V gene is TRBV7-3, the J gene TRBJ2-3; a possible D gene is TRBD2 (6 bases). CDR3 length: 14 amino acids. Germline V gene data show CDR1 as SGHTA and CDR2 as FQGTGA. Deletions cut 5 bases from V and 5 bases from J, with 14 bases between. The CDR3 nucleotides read TGTGCCAGCAGCCCCTCGGCGGGAAGAGATACGCAGTATTTT. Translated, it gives CASSPSAGRDTQYF.

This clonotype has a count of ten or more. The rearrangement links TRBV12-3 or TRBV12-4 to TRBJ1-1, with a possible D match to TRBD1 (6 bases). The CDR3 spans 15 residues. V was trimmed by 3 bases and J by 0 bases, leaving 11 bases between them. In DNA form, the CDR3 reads TGTGCCAGCAGTTTCCGGGACACCTTGAACACTGAAGCTTTCTTT. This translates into CASSFRDTLNTEAFF.

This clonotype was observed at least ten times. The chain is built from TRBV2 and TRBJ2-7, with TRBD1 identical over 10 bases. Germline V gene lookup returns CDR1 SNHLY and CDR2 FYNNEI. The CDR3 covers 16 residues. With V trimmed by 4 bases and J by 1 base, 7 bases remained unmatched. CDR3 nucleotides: TGTGCCAGCAGTGTAGGACCGGGACAGGGGTCCTACGAGCAGTACTTC. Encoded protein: CASSVGPGQGSYEQYF.

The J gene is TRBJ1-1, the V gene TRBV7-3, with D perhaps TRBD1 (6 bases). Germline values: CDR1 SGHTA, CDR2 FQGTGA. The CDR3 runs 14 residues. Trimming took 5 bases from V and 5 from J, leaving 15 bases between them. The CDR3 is CASSQQGTGTEAFF. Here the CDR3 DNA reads TGTGCCAGCAGCCAACAGGGAACTGGGACTGAAGCTTTCTTT.